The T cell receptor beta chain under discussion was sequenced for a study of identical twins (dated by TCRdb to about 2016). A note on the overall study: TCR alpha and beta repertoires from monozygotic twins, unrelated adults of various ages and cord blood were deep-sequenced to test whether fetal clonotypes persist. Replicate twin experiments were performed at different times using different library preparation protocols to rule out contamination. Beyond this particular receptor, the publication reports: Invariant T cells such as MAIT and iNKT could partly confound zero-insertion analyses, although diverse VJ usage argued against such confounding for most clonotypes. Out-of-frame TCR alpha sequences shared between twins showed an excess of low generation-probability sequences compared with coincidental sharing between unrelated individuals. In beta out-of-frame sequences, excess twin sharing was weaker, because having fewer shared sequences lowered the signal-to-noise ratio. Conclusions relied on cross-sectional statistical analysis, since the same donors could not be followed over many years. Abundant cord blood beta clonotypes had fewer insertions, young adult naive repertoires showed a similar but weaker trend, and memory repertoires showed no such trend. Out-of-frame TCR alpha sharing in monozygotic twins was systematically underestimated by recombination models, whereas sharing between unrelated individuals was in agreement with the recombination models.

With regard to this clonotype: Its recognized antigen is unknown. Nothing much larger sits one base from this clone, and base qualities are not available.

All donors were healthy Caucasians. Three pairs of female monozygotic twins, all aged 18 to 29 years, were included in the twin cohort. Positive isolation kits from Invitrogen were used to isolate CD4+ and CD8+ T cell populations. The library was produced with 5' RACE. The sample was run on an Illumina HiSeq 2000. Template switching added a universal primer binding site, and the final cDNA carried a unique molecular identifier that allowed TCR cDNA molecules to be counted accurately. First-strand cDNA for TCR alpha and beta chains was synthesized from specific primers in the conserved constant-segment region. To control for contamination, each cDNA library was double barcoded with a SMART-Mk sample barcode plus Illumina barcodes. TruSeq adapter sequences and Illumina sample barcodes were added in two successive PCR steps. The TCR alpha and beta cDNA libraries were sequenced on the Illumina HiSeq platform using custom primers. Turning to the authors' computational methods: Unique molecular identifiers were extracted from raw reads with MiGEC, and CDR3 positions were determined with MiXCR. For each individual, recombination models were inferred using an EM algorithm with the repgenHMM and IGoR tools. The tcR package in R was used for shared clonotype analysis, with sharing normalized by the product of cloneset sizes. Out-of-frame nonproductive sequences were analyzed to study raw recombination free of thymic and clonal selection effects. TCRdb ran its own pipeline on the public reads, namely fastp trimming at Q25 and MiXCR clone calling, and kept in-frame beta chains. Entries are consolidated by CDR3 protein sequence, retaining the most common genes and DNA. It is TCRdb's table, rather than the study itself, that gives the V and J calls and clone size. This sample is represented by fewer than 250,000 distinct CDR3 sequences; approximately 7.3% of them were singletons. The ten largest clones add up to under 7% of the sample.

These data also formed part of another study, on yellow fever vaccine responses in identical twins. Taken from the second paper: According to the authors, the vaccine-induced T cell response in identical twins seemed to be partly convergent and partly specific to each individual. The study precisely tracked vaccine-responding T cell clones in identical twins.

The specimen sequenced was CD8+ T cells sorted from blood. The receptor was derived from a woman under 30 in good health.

The DNA is TGTGCTAGTGCGTTTAGGGTTTACGATGAGCAGTTCTTC. This is translated as CASAFRVYDEQFF. Recombination connected TRBV12-5 to TRBJ2-1, with the D gene call left open. Taken from cysteine to phenylalanine, the CDR3 has 13 residues. CDR3 DNA only is kept here, 39 bases in frame from base 1. The germline V gene supplies CDR1 LGHNT and CDR2 FRNRAP. V is reduced by 7 bases and J by 8 bases, leaving a spacing of 15 bases between them.